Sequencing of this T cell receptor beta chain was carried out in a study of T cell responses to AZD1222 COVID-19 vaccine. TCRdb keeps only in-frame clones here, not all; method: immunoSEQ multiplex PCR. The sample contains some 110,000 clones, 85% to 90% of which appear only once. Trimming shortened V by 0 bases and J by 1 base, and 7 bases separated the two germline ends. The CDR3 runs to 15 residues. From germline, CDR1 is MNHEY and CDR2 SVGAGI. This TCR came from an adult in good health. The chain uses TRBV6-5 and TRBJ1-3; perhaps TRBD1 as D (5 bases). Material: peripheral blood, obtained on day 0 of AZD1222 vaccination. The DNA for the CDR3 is TGTGCCAGCAGTTACTCGGCAGGGTCTGGAAACACCATATATTTT. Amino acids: CASSYSAGSGNTIYF.